The entry that follows covers one TCR beta chain sequence. Germline assignment: CDR1 ENHRY and CDR2 SYGVKD. The CDR3 length is 15 residues. V was pared by 7 bases and J by 2 bases, with 15 bases between. This record belongs to a study of beta chain features in type 1 diabetes. All of the isolated RNA was reverse transcribed, so expressed TCRB transcripts were sequenced. Assay used: immunoSEQ multiplex PCR; TCRdb lists only in-frame clones, some missing. In the table there are roughly 610,000 clones, 15% to 17% of which are singletons. Sequencing was carried out using naive CD4+ T cells from blood. The TCR originated in a man between 18 and 35 years old in good health. The chain combines TRBV10-3 with TRBJ2-1; D is perhaps TRBD1 (5 bases). The CDR3 DNA reads TGTGCCATCACTCAACCCGGCAGGGCCTACAATGAGCAGTTCTTC. Residues: CAITQPGRAYNEQFF.